The 25 T cell receptor beta chains reported below all come from one sample, sequenced in a study of cytomegalovirus exposure and HLA in healthy donors. Some clones are missing from TCRdb's copy, which holds only in-frame ones; the method was immunoSEQ multiplex PCR. The sample has about 220,000 clones, about 86% seen once; the top ten hold 2.6%. The sequenced sample consisted of PBMCs. The source is a man younger than 35 in good health and CMV-seronegative.

A single count supports this clone. The chain employs TRBV7-2 and TRBJ2-7; 14 positions match TRBD2. The germline gives CDR1 SGHTA, CDR2 FQGNSA. V gave up 2 bases and J gave up 7 bases; unmatched junction bases: 7. This CDR3 comprises 16 residues. In DNA, the CDR3 is TGTGCCAGCAGCTTATTCGGGACTAGCGGGAGTATGGAGCAGTACTTC. It translates to CASSLFGTSGSMEQYF.

This clone occurred once. The rearrangement joins TRBV16 to TRBJ2-7; 8 nucleotides line up with TRBD2. The CDR3 is made up of 16 amino acids. The V segment lost 3 bases and the J segment 9 bases; nucleotides outside the gene matches: 16. Germline assignment: CDR1 KGHSY and CDR2 FQNENV. As DNA, the CDR3 is TGTGCCAGCAGCCACCTCGGGAGGGGGAGGGAAGGGGTGCAGTACTTC. Encoded protein: CASSHLGRGREGVQYF.

This rearrangement joins TRBV6-1 to TRBJ2-5, with D possibly being TRBD1 (7 bases). Between the trimmed V and J ends, which lost 8 bases and 4 bases, there was a span of 14 bases. Germline V gene data show CDR1 as MNHNS and CDR2 as SASEGT. The CDR3 has 13 amino acids. CDR3 sequence (DNA): TGTGCCAGCTTGAGACAGGGAGGAGAGACCCAGTACTTC. This gives the protein CASLRQGGETQYF.

CDR3 protein: CASSPGLAGTGELFF. In DNA, the CDR3 is TGCGCCAGCAGCCCCGGACTAGCAGGCACCGGGGAGCTGTTTTTT. The J gene is TRBJ2-2, the V gene TRBV4-1; 8 bases are a match to TRBD2. The CDR3 is 15 residues long. V gave up 4 bases and J gave up 4 bases; unmatched junction bases: 5. Germline V gene data show CDR1 as MGHRA and CDR2 as YSYEKL.

The chain joins TRBV6-5 to TRBJ2-7, with 12 bases fitting TRBD2. This CDR3 has 13 residues. From germline, CDR1 is MNHEY and CDR2 SVGAGI. J was trimmed by 7 bases and V by 6 bases; bases with no gene match: 4. The CDR3 DNA sequence: TGTGCCAGCAGCCCCGGACTAGCGGGGGAGCAGTACTTC. Its translation: CASSPGLAGEQYF.

This chain links TRBV4-1 with TRBJ2-1, with D perhaps matching TRBD1 (5 bases). Germline V CDR1 and CDR2: MGHRA, YSYEKL. The CDR3 length is 14 residues. With 1 base removed from V and 6 bases from J, the gap between germline ends came to 10 bases. Here the CDR3 DNA reads TGCGCCAGCAGCCAAGTCGGAAGGGGCAATGAGCAGTTCTTC. Its protein product is CASSQVGRGNEQFF.

This clone has only one observation. V and J are TRBV6-1 and TRBJ1-5; TRBD1 matches 9 bases. The CDR3 has 15 residues. The J segment lost 6 bases and the V segment lost 4 bases, leaving 7 bases of the junction unmatched. Germline CDR1 MNHNS, CDR2 SASEGT. The CDR3 DNA sequence: TGTGCCAGCAGTGCGACCGACAGGGGGAGTCAGCCCCAGCATTTT. It encodes CASSATDRGSQPQHF.

The J gene is TRBJ2-7, the V gene TRBV28; TRBD2 agrees at 9 bases. J gave up 2 bases and V 9 bases, and 8 bases lay outside the gene matches. The length of the CDR3 is 14 residues. Germline CDR1 reads MDHEN; CDR2 reads SYDVKM. CDR3 bases: TGTGCCAGTAAAACTAGCGGGTTTCCCTACGAGCAGTACTTC. Encoded protein: CASKTSGFPYEQYF.

The chain employs TRBV4-3 and TRBJ1-3; tentatively, D is TRBD1 (6 bases). The CDR3 is 16 amino acids. Trimming took 0 bases from V and 5 from J, leaving 14 bases between them. Per the germline V gene, CDR1 is LGHNA and CDR2 is YSLEER. CDR3 DNA: TGCGCCAGCAGCCAAGATTCGCAGGGGTTTCGAAACACCATATATTTT. It codes for CASSQDSQGFRNTIYF.

This chain connects TRBV27 to TRBJ1-2, with 7 bases lining up with TRBD1. The CDR3 totals 15 residues. The V gene's germline CDR1 is MNHEY and CDR2 SMNVEV (reference sequence). Losses at the gene ends were 2 bases for V and 4 bases for J; bases not matched to a gene: 7. DNA of the CDR3: TGTGCCAGCAGTTTACAGGGGACAGTTACCTATGGCTACACCTTC. It translates to CASSLQGTVTYGYTF.

V and J are TRBV11-2 and TRBJ1-1; D is unclear. V was cut by 3 bases and J by 1 base, with 6 bases left in between. The CDR3 runs to 13 residues. Germline CDR1 is SGHAT and CDR2 is FQNNGV. CDR3 region: CASSFRGNTEAFF. The DNA of the CDR3 is TGTGCCAGCAGCTTCAGAGGGAACACTGAAGCTTTCTTT. The full variable domain, rest sourced from reference TRBV11-2 and TRBJ1-1, is EAGVAQSPRYKIIEKRQSVAFWCNPISGHATLYWYQQILGQGPKLLIQFQNNGVVDDSQLPKDRFSAERLKGVDSTLKIQPAKLEDSAVYLCASSFRGNTEAFFGQGTRLTVV.

The rearrangement links TRBV28 to TRBJ2-7; 9 bases are shared with TRBD1. V was pared by 4 bases and J by 3 bases, with 7 bases of the junction left unmatched. The CDR3 spans 15 residues. Germline V CDR1 and CDR2: MDHEN, SYDVKM. The CDR3: CASSSQQGARYEQYF. The CDR3 DNA reads as TGTGCCAGCAGTTCCCAACAGGGGGCTCGCTACGAGCAGTACTTC.

This chain connects TRBV6-1 to TRBJ1-6; D possibly corresponds to TRBD1 (5 bases). Trimming took off 2 bases at V and 6 bases at J, with 5 bases between the two ends. CDR1 and CDR2 (germline): MNHNS, SASEGT. The CDR3 runs 13 residues. The CDR3 loop reads CASSEQGNSPLHF. CDR3 in DNA: TGTGCCAGCAGTGAACAGGGTAATTCACCCCTCCACTTT.

This clone was recorded once. The J gene is TRBJ2-1, the V gene TRBV9; weak D call: TRBD2 (6 bases). Trimming left V 0 bases short and J 10 bases short, with 20 bases between. Per the germline V gene, CDR1 is SGDLS and CDR2 is YYNGEE. The CDR3 extends over 16 amino acids. CDR3 nucleotides: TGTGCCAGCAGCGTAGAGGGAGGTCGGACCCCGAGAGAGCAGTTCTTC. Translated: CASSVEGGRTPREQFF.

The rearrangement links TRBV11-2 to TRBJ1-6, with 7 bases identical to TRBD1. The CDR3 spans 15 residues. Germline V CDR1 and CDR2: SGHAT, FQNNGV. V lost 6 bases and J lost 7; bases outside the gene matches: 9. The CDR3 loop reads CASREIQGFNSPLHF. In nucleotides, the CDR3 is TGTGCCAGCAGGGAGATACAGGGGTTCAATTCACCCCTCCACTTT.

The chain joins TRBV6-5 to TRBJ1-6; 7 bases agree with TRBD1. The trim removed 8 bases at V and 7 bases at J, leaving 5 bases unmatched. The CDR3 length is 13 residues. Germline CDR1 and CDR2: MNHEY and SVGAGI. CDR3 DNA sequence: TGTGCCAGCTTCCGGGACAGCAATTCACCCCTCCACTTT. It codes for CASFRDSNSPLHF.

V usage is TRBV6-1 and J usage is TRBJ1-6; D not resolved. Between the trimmed V and J ends, which lost 7 bases and 7 bases, there was a span of 11 bases. This CDR3 contains 13 residues. Germline lookup yields CDR1 MNHNS and CDR2 SASEGT. As DNA, the CDR3 is TGTGCCAGCACCAGTATTTCCAATTCACCCCTCCACTTT. It specifies CASTSISNSPLHF.

This clone was seen a handful of times. The chain has TRBV5-1 and TRBJ1-6; D possibly corresponds to TRBD1 (5 bases). Per germline, CDR1 SGHRS and CDR2 YFSETQ. V was pared by 4 bases and J by 7 bases, with 12 bases between. The CDR3 loop spans 14 amino acids. For the CDR3, the DNA is TGCGCCAGCAGCGTCGGGGGTGGGAATTCACCCCTCCACTTT. It yields the protein CASSVGGGNSPLHF.

The genes are TRBV5-6 and TRBJ2-3, with D possibly matching TRBD2 (6 bases). V was shortened by 1 base and J by 1 base, with 13 bases between the two germline ends. Germline V lookup: CDR1 SGHDT, CDR2 YYEEEE. The CDR3 consists of 16 residues. For the CDR3, the DNA is TGTGCCAGCAGCTTGTATCTAGCGCGTGGCACAGATACGCAGTATTTT. It specifies CASSLYLARGTDTQYF.

The chain carries TRBV6-5 and TRBJ2-2; a weak D match, TRBD2 (5 bases). The CDR3 extends over 15 amino acids. Trimming pared 6 bases from V and 2 bases from J, leaving 13 bases between. The germline V gene encodes CDR1 MNHEY and CDR2 SVGAGI. The CDR3 protein is CASSYLRENTGELFF. In nucleotides, the CDR3 is TGTGCCAGCAGCTATCTCCGGGAAAACACCGGGGAGCTGTTTTTT.

V gene TRBV29-1 combines with J gene TRBJ1-3; 8 bases match TRBD1. The CDR3 sequence is 14 residues long. Germline-derived CDR1 and CDR2 are SQVTM and ANQGSEA. The V and J ends lost 6 bases and 0 bases, in that order; junction bases with no gene match: 4. This CDR3 reads CSVGGQGSGNTIYF. The CDR3 DNA is TGCAGCGTGGGAGGACAGGGCTCTGGAAACACCATATATTTT.

The chain has TRBV6-5 and TRBJ1-1; D perhaps matches TRBD1 (5 bases). The CDR3 consists of 14 residues. With 2 bases removed from V and 1 base from J, the gap between germline ends came to 8 bases. Germline V CDR1 and CDR2: MNHEY, SVGAGI. The CDR3 here is CASSYQGTNTEAFF. In DNA, the CDR3 is TGTGCCAGCAGTTACCAGGGAACGAACACTGAAGCTTTCTTT.

The chain combines TRBV7-2 with TRBJ2-2; no clear D. The length of the CDR3 is 14 residues. V lost 1 base, J lost 10 bases, and 13 bases lay in between. The germline CDR1 and CDR2 sequences are SGHTA and FQGNSA. The CDR3 DNA is TGTGCCAGCAGCTTAGTAGTTAACAGTCTGGAGCTGTTTTTT. It specifies CASSLVVNSLELFF.

The chain is built from TRBV9 and TRBJ2-3; 8 positions agree with TRBD2. The ends lost 3 bases at V and 0 bases at J; junction bases unmatched: 6. The CDR3 covers 16 residues. Germline V gene lookup returns CDR1 SGDLS and CDR2 YYNGEE. CDR3 in amino acids: CASSASGGTSTDTQYF. DNA for the CDR3: TGTGCCAGCAGCGCAAGCGGGGGAACTAGCACAGATACGCAGTATTTT.

V and J are TRBV10-1 and TRBJ2-7; 8 nucleotides match TRBD2. V lost 11 bases, J lost 3 bases, and 12 bases stayed unmatched. Germline CDR1 WNHNN, CDR2 SYGVQD (reference sequence). CDR3 length: 14 amino acids. As DNA, the CDR3 is TGCGCCGGCCCTCCGGGGGGGAGGAACTACGAGCAGTACTTC. Translation: CAGPPGGRNYEQYF.